This passage covers 16 T cell receptor beta chains from one sample sequenced in a study of graft-versus-host responses after intestinal transplantation. No antigens are known for them. Using immunoSEQ multiplex PCR, the repertoire was profiled, and TCRdb retains in-frame clones only, with some absent. The table lists approximately 89,000 clones, 90% to 95% of them singletons. The sample in question was unstimulated CD8+ T cells sorted from spleen or lymph node cells, obtained before transplant. Source of these receptors: a human donor who was the organ donor for an intestinal transplant.

The chain is built from TRBV29-1 and TRBJ1-2; 8 nucleotides match TRBD1. The CDR3 is 14 amino acids. Per the germline V gene, CDR1 is SQVTM and CDR2 is ANQGSEA. Trimming cost V 0 bases and J 2 bases; bases outside gene matches: 2. In DNA form, the CDR3 reads TGCAGCGTTGAAGACAGGGGGCGGAACTATGGCTACACCTTC. Translated, it gives CSVEDRGRNYGYTF.

The V and J genes are TRBV27 and TRBJ2-5, with TRBD2 matching 13 bases. The end of the DNA fits TRBJ2-7 better, so the J call may be wrong. Germline V gene sequence: CDR1 MNHEY, CDR2 SMNVEV (reference sequence). The CDR3 consists of 13 residues. The CDR3: CASGGLAGYEQYF. The CDR3 DNA follows: TGTGCCAGCGGGGGACTAGCGGGATACGAGCAGTACTTC.

This clone occurred once. This chain joins TRBV7-8 and TRBJ2-7; the match to TRBD1 covers 7 bases. There are 14 residues in the CDR3. CDR1 SGHVS and CDR2 FQNEAQ come from the germline V gene. V gave up 5 bases and J gave up 3 bases; unmatched junction bases: 7. The CDR3 sequence is CASSRWDSHYEQYF. The CDR3 region has the DNA TGTGCCAGCAGCCGATGGGACAGCCACTACGAGCAGTACTTC. Drawing the rest from reference TRBV7-8 and TRBJ2-7, the complete variable domain is GAGVSQSPRYKVAKRGQDVALRCDPISGHVSLFWYQQALGQGPEFLTYFQNEAQLDKSGLPSDRFFAERPEGSVSTLKIQRTQQEDSAVYLCASSRWDSHYEQYFGPGTRLTVT.

The V call is TRBV9, the J call TRBJ2-7; 8 bases line up with TRBD1. The CDR3 runs to 14 residues. The trim removed 3 bases at V and 4 bases at J, leaving 6 bases unmatched. Germline lookup yields CDR1 SGDLS and CDR2 YYNGEE. In DNA form, the CDR3 reads TGTGCCAGCAGCGCGACAGGGGCTAGTTACGAGCAGTACTTC. Encoded protein: CASSATGASYEQYF.

The chain is built from TRBV19 and TRBJ1-2; D is possibly TRBD1 (6 bases). Looked up from germline, CDR1 is LNHDA and CDR2 is SQIVND (reference sequence). V lost 5 bases and J lost 7, with 11 bases in between. The CDR3 runs 12 residues. Here the CDR3 reads CASSAQGLGYTF. The CDR3 DNA reads TGTGCCAGTAGTGCCCAGGGGCTTGGCTACACCTTC.

The J gene is TRBJ2-3, the V gene TRBV7-2; a possible D gene is TRBD2 (6 bases). The CDR3 consists of 15 residues. Germline V gene lookup returns CDR1 SGHTA and CDR2 FQGNSA. The ends were cut back, 5 bases at V and 1 base at J, with 13 bases in the middle. CDR3 region: CASSQGWGGTDTQYF. In nucleotides, the CDR3 is TGTGCCAGCAGCCAAGGTTGGGGGGGCACAGATACGCAGTATTTT.

CDR3 in DNA: TGTGCCAGCAGCGAAACAGGGGGGGCTTCACCCCTCCACTTT. Its protein product is CASSETGGASPLHF. The chain carries TRBV9 and TRBJ1-6, with 8 bases that match TRBD1. Germline V lookup: CDR1 SGDLS, CDR2 YYNGEE. The V gene end was trimmed by 3 bases and the J gene end by 9 bases; junction bases not matched to a gene: 5. The CDR3 runs to 14 residues.

On this clone: At one end, the junction sequence differs from germline, possibly due to a read error. The rearrangement uses TRBV7-7 and TRBJ2-3; D may be TRBD2 (5 bases). The CDR3 covers 15 residues. From germline, CDR1 is SSHAT and CDR2 FNYEAQ (reference sequence). CDR3 sequence: CASSLDPGSGDTQYF. The DNA of the CDR3 is TGTGCTAGCAGCTTAGATCCGGGGTCCGGTGATACGCAGTATTTT.

The rearrangement uses TRBV27 and TRBJ1-4; D remains ambiguous. Germline CDR1 MNHEY, CDR2 SMNVEV (reference sequence). Trimming took 2 bases from V and 4 from J, leaving 8 bases between them. CDR3 length equals 14 residues. The chain's CDR3 is CASSLVGSNEKLFF. The CDR3 DNA is TGTGCCAGCAGTTTAGTTGGGAGTAATGAAAAACTGTTTTTT.

The chain employs TRBV27 and TRBJ1-5; TRBD1 is a possible D gene (6 bases). V lost 6 bases and J lost 4, with 13 bases in between. Germline CDR1 MNHEY, CDR2 SMNVEV (reference sequence). This CDR3 region has 14 residues. CDR3: CASRVGQGNQPQHF. The CDR3 DNA follows: TGTGCCAGCAGGGTTGGGCAGGGGAATCAGCCCCAGCATTTT.

V and J are TRBV4-3 and TRBJ1-2; TRBD1 might be the D (6 bases). From germline, CDR1 is LGHNA and CDR2 YSLEER. Trimming shortened V by 0 bases and J by 3 bases, and 14 bases separated the two germline ends. The CDR3 has 16 amino acids. The CDR3 sequence is CASSQEFGGAYYGYTF. The CDR3 coding sequence is TGCGCCAGCAGCCAAGAGTTTGGGGGCGCCTACTATGGCTACACCTTC.

The chain joins TRBV6-1 to TRBJ1-3, with D hard to call. Deletions cut 2 bases from V and 1 base from J, with 3 bases between. The CDR3 runs 13 residues. Germline CDR1 is MNHNS and CDR2 is SASEGT. CDR3 nucleotides: TGTGCCAGCAGTGAATTATCTGGAAACACCATATATTTT. Encoded protein: CASSELSGNTIYF.

The chain recombines TRBV7-9 with TRBJ2-1; D may be TRBD2 (7 bases). Trimming removed 1 base at V and 3 bases at J, with 13 bases between. CDR1 and CDR2 (germline): SEHNR, FQNEAQ (reference sequence). The CDR3 loop spans 16 amino acids. CDR3 amino acids: CASSLGEGGNYNEQFF. CDR3 sequence (DNA): TGTGCCAGCAGCTTAGGGGAGGGGGGGAACTACAATGAGCAGTTCTTC. Complete variable domain (other parts from reference TRBV7-9 and TRBJ2-1): DTGVSQNPRHKITKRGQNVTFRCDPISEHNRLYWYRQTLGQGPEFLTYFQNEAQLEKSRLLSDRFSAERPKGSFSTLEIQRTEQGDSAMYLCASSLGEGGNYNEQFFGPGTRLTVL.

This chain links TRBV27 with TRBJ2-7; D possibly corresponds to TRBD1 (5 bases). This CDR3 contains 14 residues. From germline, CDR1 is MNHEY and CDR2 SMNVEV (reference sequence). V was cut by 4 bases and J by 2 bases, with 12 bases left in between. For the CDR3, the DNA is TGTGCCAGCAGTTACACAGGTATCCCCTACGAGCAGTACTTC. Translation: CASSYTGIPYEQYF.

This chain connects TRBV28 to TRBJ2-5, with D possibly TRBD1 on 6 matching bases. The DNA end favors TRBJ2-7, so the J call may be wrong. Per germline, CDR1 MDHEN and CDR2 SYDVKM. CDR3 length: 13 amino acids. The CDR3: CASSSDRPYEQYF. As DNA, the CDR3 is TGTGCCAGCAGTTCGGACAGACCCTACGAGCAGTACTTC.

The chain joins TRBV18 to TRBJ2-2; no clear D gene. The germline gives CDR1 KGHSH, CDR2 LQKENI. CDR3 length: 12 residues. V was trimmed by 0 bases and J by 8 bases, leaving 4 bases between them. The CDR3 DNA reads TGTGCCAGCTCACCACCCAGTGGGGAGCTGTTTTTT. Translation gives CASSPPSGELFF. Looking up the rest from reference TRBV18 and TRBJ2-2 gives the full variable domain: NAGVMQNPRHLVRRRGQEARLRCSPMKGHSHVYWYRQLPEEGLKFMVYLQKENIIDESGMPKERFSAEFPKEGPSILRIQQVVRGDSAAYFCASSPPSGELFFGEGSRLTVL.